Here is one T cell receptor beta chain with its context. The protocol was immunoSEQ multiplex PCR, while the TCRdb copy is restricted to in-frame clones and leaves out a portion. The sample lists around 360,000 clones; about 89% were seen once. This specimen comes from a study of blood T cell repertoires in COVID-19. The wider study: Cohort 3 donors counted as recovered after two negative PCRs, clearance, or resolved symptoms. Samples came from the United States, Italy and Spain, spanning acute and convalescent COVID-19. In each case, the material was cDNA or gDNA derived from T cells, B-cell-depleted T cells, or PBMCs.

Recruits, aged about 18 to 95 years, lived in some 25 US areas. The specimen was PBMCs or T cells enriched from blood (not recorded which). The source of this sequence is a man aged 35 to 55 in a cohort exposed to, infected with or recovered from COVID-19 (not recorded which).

The CDR3 sequence: CASSLEGGANTGELFF. CDR3 sequence (DNA): TGTGCCAGCAGCTTAGAAGGGGGCGCGAACACCGGGGAGCTGTTTTTT. This rearrangement joins TRBV7-9 to TRBJ2-2, with 7 bases aligning to TRBD1. Germline CDR1 reads SEHNR; CDR2 reads FQNEAQ (reference sequence). After removal of 1 base from V and 0 bases from J, the junction contained 2 bases not matched to a gene. This CDR3 region has 16 residues.